This paragraph covers one T cell receptor beta chain sequence. These data come from a study of blood T cell repertoires in COVID-19. Study-level information: Whether acute or convalescent, the COVID-19 samples came from the United States, Italy and Spain. From T cells, B-cell-depleted T cells, or PBMCs came the material, which was cDNA or gDNA.

The recovered donors of Cohort 3 showed two negative PCRs, clearance, or symptom resolution. TCRdb keeps only in-frame clones here, not all; method: immunoSEQ multiplex PCR. The table has about 310,000 clones, around 85% seen once. The V and J ends lost 4 bases and 5 bases, in that order; junction bases with no gene match: 7. Germline V CDR1 and CDR2: SGHNT, YYREEE (reference sequence). CDR3 size: 14 residues. The receptor's source is a man younger than 40 who had recovered from COVID-19. The sample consisted of PBMCs or T cells enriched from blood (not recorded which). The V and J genes are TRBV5-4 and TRBJ1-2; the match to TRBD1 covers 8 bases. The CDR3 sequence is CASSRTGITYGYTF. In DNA, the CDR3 is TGTGCCAGCAGCCGGACAGGGATTACATATGGCTACACCTTC. Combining the CDR3 with reference TRBV5-4 and TRBJ1-2 gives the whole variable domain ETGVTQSPTHLIKTRGQQVTLRCSSQSGHNTVSWYQQALGQGPQFIFQYYREEENGRGNFPPRFSGLQFPNYSSELNVNALELDDSALYLCASSRTGITYGYTFGSGTRLTVV.